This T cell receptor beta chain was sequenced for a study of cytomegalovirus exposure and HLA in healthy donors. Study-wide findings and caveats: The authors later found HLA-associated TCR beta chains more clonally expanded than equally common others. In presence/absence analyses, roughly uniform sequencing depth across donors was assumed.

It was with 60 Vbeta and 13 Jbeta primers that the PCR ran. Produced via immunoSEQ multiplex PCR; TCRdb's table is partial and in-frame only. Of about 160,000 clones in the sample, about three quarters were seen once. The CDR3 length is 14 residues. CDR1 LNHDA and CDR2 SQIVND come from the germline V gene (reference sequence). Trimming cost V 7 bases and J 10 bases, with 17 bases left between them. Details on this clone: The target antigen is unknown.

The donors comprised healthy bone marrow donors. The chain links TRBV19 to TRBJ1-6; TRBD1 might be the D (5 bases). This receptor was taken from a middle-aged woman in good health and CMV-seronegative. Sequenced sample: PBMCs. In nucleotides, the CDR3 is TGTGCCAGTAAGGGCAGGGCCATCGGGTCACCCCTCCACTTT. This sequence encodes CASKGRAIGSPLHF.